Listed below are T cell receptor beta chains from one sample, sequenced in a study of blood T cell repertoires in COVID-19. Using immunoSEQ multiplex PCR, the repertoire was profiled, and TCRdb retains in-frame clones only, with some absent. The sample yields some 200,000 clones, around 83% seen once. Source material: peripheral blood. These receptors all come from a woman aged 40 to 55 with acute or convalescent COVID-19. Both conserved end residues are part of each CDR3. D genes are given only for firm matches. A clone size is listed for some rows: how often the clone was seen (once, few, many), or a class if it is expanded.

J: TRBJ2-3; D: TRBD2; V: TRBV7-9; size: NA; DNA: TGTGCCAGCAGCTTACGACTAGCGGGGTTCACAGATACGCAGTATTTT; CDR3: CASSLRLAGFTDTQYF
J: TRBJ2-7; D: TRBD2; V: TRBV29-1; size: NA; DNA: TGCAGCGGGACTAGCGGGACCTACGAGCAGTACTTC; CDR3: CSGTSGTYEQYF
J: TRBJ2-7; D: TRBD2; V: TRBV11-2; size: NA; DNA: TGTGCCAGCAGCACCACCCATAGCGGGAGCGCGACCTACGAGCAGTACTTC; CDR3: CASSTTHSGSATYEQYF
J: TRBJ2-1; D: NA; V: TRBV18; size: once; DNA: TGTGCCAGCTCATCCCGAGACTCCTACAATGAGCAGTTCTTC; CDR3: CASSSRDSYNEQFF
J: TRBJ2-3; D: NA; V: TRBV25-1; size: NA; DNA: TGTGCCAGCAGTGGGGCGCAGTCGACAGATACGCAGTATTTT; CDR3: CASSGAQSTDTQYF
J: TRBJ2-3; D: TRBD1; V: TRBV6-5; size: NA; DNA: TGTGCCAGCAGTACACAGACAGGGCAAGATACGCAGTATTTT; CDR3: CASSTQTGQDTQYF
J: TRBJ2-6; D: NA; V: TRBV28; size: NA; DNA: TGTGCCAGCAGTCGAGGAGCGGGCGCTGGGGCCAACGTCCTGACTTTC; CDR3: CASSRGAGAGANVLTF
J: TRBJ2-1; D: TRBD2; V: TRBV25-1; size: NA; DNA: TGTGCCAGCAGTAGGTCAGAAGCGGGAGGCGATGAGCAGTTCTTC; CDR3: CASSRSEAGGDEQFF
J: TRBJ1-3; D: NA; V: TRBV2; size: few; DNA: TGTGCCAGCAGGTCTGCGGTAAACACCATATATTTT; CDR3: CASRSAVNTIYF
J: TRBJ2-7; D: NA; V: TRBV27; size: NA; DNA: TGTGCCAGCAGTTTGCAGGGTGAGCAGTACTTC; CDR3: CASSLQGEQYF
J: TRBJ2-2; D: TRBD2; V: TRBV5-1; size: NA; DNA: TGCGCCAGCAGTGTTCTAGCGGGAGGGCTCAGCGGGGAGCTGTTTTTT; CDR3: CASSVLAGGLSGELFF
J: TRBJ1-2; D: TRBD1; V: TRBV10-2; size: few; DNA: TGCGCCAGCAGTGCTGGACAGGGGGCGAGCTACACCTTC; CDR3: CASSAGQGASYTF
J: TRBJ2-5; D: NA; V: TRBV3-1/TRBV3-2; size: NA; DNA: TGTGCCAGCAGCTCAACCGGGAAAGAGACCCAGTACTTC; CDR3: CASSSTGKETQYF
J: TRBJ1-4; D: NA; V: TRBV21-1; size: NA; DNA: TGTGCCAGCAGGGGAGAGGGGGATAATGAAAAACTGTTTTTT; CDR3: CASRGEGDNEKLFF
J: TRBJ2-4; D: NA; V: TRBV28; size: NA; DNA: TGTGCCAGCAGTTTCGGGAGAAACATTCAGTACTTC; CDR3: CASSFGRNIQYF
J: TRBJ1-2; D: TRBD1; V: TRBV6-5; size: NA; DNA: TGTGCCAGCAGTTTGACAGGGGTGGGTGGCTACACCTTC; CDR3: CASSLTGVGGYTF
J: TRBJ2-7; D: TRBD1; V: TRBV14; size: NA; DNA: TGTGCCAGCAGCCCTCAGGACAGGGGGAACTACGAGCAGTACTTC; CDR3: CASSPQDRGNYEQYF
J: TRBJ2-1; D: TRBD2; V: TRBV7-2; size: NA; DNA: TGTGCCAGCAGCTTAAGACTAGCGACGCATGAGCAGTTCTTC; CDR3: CASSLRLATHEQFF
J: TRBJ2-1; D: NA; V: TRBV7-9; size: NA; DNA: TGTGCCAGCAGCTTAGCGGGAGGCTACAATGAGCAGTTCTTC; CDR3: CASSLAGGYNEQFF
J: TRBJ2-7; D: TRBD2; V: TRBV5-5; size: NA; DNA: TGTGCCAGCAGCTTGGCTGGGACTAGCGGTCCCTCCTACGAGCAGTACTTC; CDR3: CASSLAGTSGPSYEQYF
J: TRBJ2-7; D: TRBD1; V: TRBV24-1; size: once; DNA: TGTGCCACCAGTGATACACGACAGGGAACCTACGAGCAGTACTTC; CDR3: CATSDTRQGTYEQYF
J: TRBJ2-6; D: NA; V: TRBV11-2; size: few; DNA: TGTGCCAGCAGCTCGTTCACAGGGCCCGGGGCCAACGTCCTGACTTTC; CDR3: CASSSFTGPGANVLTF
J: TRBJ2-7; D: TRBD1; V: TRBV13; size: NA; DNA: TGTGCCAGCAGCGACCGGGACAGGGGAGAGCAGTACTTC; CDR3: CASSDRDRGEQYF
J: TRBJ2-2; D: TRBD2; V: TRBV11-2; size: NA; DNA: TGTGCCAGCAGCTTAGCCGGGGGGGCGAACACCGGGGAGCTGTTTTTT; CDR3: CASSLAGGANTGELFF
J: TRBJ1-5; D: NA; V: TRBV6-5; size: NA; DNA: TGTGCCAGCAGTTACTGGGGCAGGAATCAGCCCCAGCATTTT; CDR3: CASSYWGRNQPQHF
J: TRBJ2-2; D: NA; V: TRBV18; size: once; DNA: TGTGCCAGCCTGGGGGGGGCCGGCACCGGGGAGCTGTTTTTT; CDR3: CASLGGAGTGELFF
J: TRBJ2-1; D: NA; V: TRBV4-2; size: NA; DNA: TGTGCCAGCAGCCAAGATTCGAGTTTCCCTGAGCAGTTCTTC; CDR3: CASSQDSSFPEQFF
J: TRBJ2-7; D: NA; V: TRBV3-1/TRBV3-2; size: NA; DNA: TGTGCCAGCTCGCGTCCCGTCCCCTACGAGCAGTACTTC; CDR3: CASSRPVPYEQYF
J: TRBJ2-6; D: NA; V: TRBV19; size: NA; DNA: TGTGCCAGTAGTATCAGGGTACGGGTTGCTGGGGCCAACGTCCTGACTTTC; CDR3: CASSIRVRVAGANVLTF
J: TRBJ2-7; D: NA; V: TRBV11-3; size: few; DNA: TGTGCCAGCACCTCGACATCAGGCACCTACGAGCAGTACTTC; CDR3: CASTSTSGTYEQYF
J: TRBJ1-1; D: TRBD1; V: TRBV18; size: NA; DNA: TGTGCCAGCTCATATACAGGGGTGGTAGGTACTGAAGCTTTCTTT; CDR3: CASSYTGVVGTEAFF
J: TRBJ2-1; D: NA; V: TRBV28; size: few; DNA: TGTGCCAGCAGCTTAGACAGGAGCAATAAGTTCTTC; CDR3: CASSLDRSNKFF
J: TRBJ2-5; D: NA; V: TRBV6-2/TRBV6-3; size: NA; DNA: TGTGCCAGCAGTTCAACCTTCGGCCAAGAGACCCAGTACTTC; CDR3: CASSSTFGQETQYF
J: TRBJ1-5; D: NA; V: TRBV28; size: NA; DNA: TGTGCCAGCACCTATGGGACTATGGGCAATCAGCCCCAGCATTTT; CDR3: CASTYGTMGNQPQHF
J: TRBJ2-1; D: TRBD1; V: TRBV10-1; size: NA; DNA: TGCGCCAGCAGGCTGGACAGGCTAAGGCTAGAGCAGTTCTTC; CDR3: CASRLDRLRLEQFF
J: TRBJ2-7; D: NA; V: TRBV7-2; size: NA; DNA: TGTGCCAGCAGCTCCTCGGGACTTTCGTCCTACGAGCAGTACTTC; CDR3: CASSSSGLSSYEQYF
J: TRBJ1-1; D: NA; V: TRBV7-3; size: NA; DNA: TGTGCCAGCAGCTCCCAAGGAGCGTCGAACACTGAAGCTTTCTTT; CDR3: CASSSQGASNTEAFF
J: TRBJ2-7; D: NA; V: TRBV3-1/TRBV3-2; size: NA; DNA: TGTGCCAGCAGCCAACAGTCGGGCGAGCAGTACTTC; CDR3: CASSQQSGEQYF
J: TRBJ1-5; D: TRBD1; V: TRBV7-9; size: once; DNA: TGTGCCAGCAGCCCGGACAGGGGAAACAATCAGCCCCAGCATTTT; CDR3: CASSPDRGNNQPQHF
J: TRBJ1-1; D: NA; V: TRBV2; size: NA; DNA: TGTGCCAGCAGCCAGAAGGGGGGGGGCACTGAAGCTTTCTTT; CDR3: CASSQKGGGTEAFF
J: TRBJ1-1; D: NA; V: TRBV11-2; size: NA; DNA: TGTGCCAGCAGCAGTCCCTTTTGGAGCACTGAAGCTTTCTTT; CDR3: CASSSPFWSTEAFF
J: TRBJ2-7; D: NA; V: TRBV19; size: NA; DNA: TGTGCCAGTAAGTCACGGACAGACTCCTACGAGCAGTACTTC; CDR3: CASKSRTDSYEQYF
J: TRBJ1-3; D: NA; V: TRBV5-4; size: NA; DNA: TGTGCCAGCAGCCTTTTGGTCGGGACTGCCATTACTGGAAACACCATATATTTT; CDR3: CASSLLVGTAITGNTIYF
J: TRBJ2-1; D: TRBD2; V: TRBV18; size: NA; DNA: TGTGCCAGCTCACCACCTGGGACTAGCGTCAACAATGAGCAGTTCTTC; CDR3: CASSPPGTSVNNEQFF
J: TRBJ2-5; D: TRBD1; V: TRBV3-1/TRBV3-2; size: NA; DNA: TGTGCCAGCAGCCAGGGACAGGGGGCGTGGGAGACCCAGTACTTC; CDR3: CASSQGQGAWETQYF
J: TRBJ2-1; D: NA; V: TRBV6-1; size: once; DNA: TGTGCCAGCAGTGAACGCGGATGGCCGAACAATGAGCAGTTCTTC; CDR3: CASSERGWPNNEQFF
J: TRBJ1-2; D: NA; V: TRBV4-2; size: NA; DNA: TGTGCCAGCAGCCAAGATTTAGCAGGGGCAGATGGCTACACCTTC; CDR3: CASSQDLAGADGYTF
J: TRBJ1-2; D: NA; V: TRBV5-6; size: few; DNA: TGTGCCAGCAGCCGGGGACTCCTGGACTATGGCTACACCTTC; CDR3: CASSRGLLDYGYTF
J: TRBJ1-4; D: TRBD1; V: TRBV7-2; size: few; DNA: TGTGCCAGCAGCTTACTGAGGACAGGGGGCGTTGAAAAACTGTTTTTT; CDR3: CASSLLRTGGVEKLFF
J: TRBJ1-6; D: NA; V: TRBV5-5; size: NA; DNA: TGTGCCAGCAGCTTGGTGGCAGGGTACTCACCCCTCCACTTT; CDR3: CASSLVAGYSPLHF